Sequencing of this T cell receptor beta chain was carried out in a study of blood T cell repertoires in COVID-19. Study-level information: Acute and convalescent COVID-19 samples came from the United States, Italy and Spain.

CDR1 is LNHDA, CDR2 SQIVND, per germline (reference sequence). V was pared by 5 bases and J by 4 bases, with 10 bases of the junction left unmatched. CDR3 length: 15 amino acids. Method: immunoSEQ multiplex PCR; TCRdb's copy keeps in-frame clones and lacks some. Among approximately 400,000 clones listed, about four fifths were seen once. This chain joins TRBV19 and TRBJ1-2; 7 bases match TRBD1. Sequencing was performed on peripheral blood. This TCR came from a human donor with acute or convalescent COVID-19. The donor label of this sample is uncertain. The CDR3 region has the DNA TGTGCCAGTAGTTGGACAGGCGTCGCCTCCTATGGCTACACCTTC. Protein sequence: CASSWTGVASYGYTF.